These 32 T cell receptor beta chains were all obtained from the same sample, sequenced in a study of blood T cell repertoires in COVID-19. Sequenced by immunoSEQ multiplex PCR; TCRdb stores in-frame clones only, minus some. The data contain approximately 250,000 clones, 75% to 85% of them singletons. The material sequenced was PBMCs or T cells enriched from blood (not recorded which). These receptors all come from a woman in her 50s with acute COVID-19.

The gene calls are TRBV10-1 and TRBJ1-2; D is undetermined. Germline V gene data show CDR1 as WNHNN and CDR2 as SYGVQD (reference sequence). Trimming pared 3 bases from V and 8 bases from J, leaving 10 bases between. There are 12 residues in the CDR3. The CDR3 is CASSDGNGGYTF. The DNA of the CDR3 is TGCGCCAGCAGTGACGGCAACGGGGGCTACACCTTC.

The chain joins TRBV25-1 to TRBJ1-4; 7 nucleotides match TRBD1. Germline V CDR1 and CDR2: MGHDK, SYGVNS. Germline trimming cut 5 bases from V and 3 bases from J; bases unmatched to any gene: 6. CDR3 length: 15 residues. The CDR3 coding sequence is TGTGCCAGCAGTCCTTCAGGGGGTTCTAATGAAAAACTGTTTTTT. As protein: CASSPSGGSNEKLFF. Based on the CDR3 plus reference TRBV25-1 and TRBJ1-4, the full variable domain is EADIYQTPRYLVIGTGKKITLECSQTMGHDKMYWYQQDPGMELHLIHYSYGVNSTEKGDLSSESTVSRIRTEHFPLTLESARPSHTSQYLCASSPSGGSNEKLFFGSGTQLSVL.

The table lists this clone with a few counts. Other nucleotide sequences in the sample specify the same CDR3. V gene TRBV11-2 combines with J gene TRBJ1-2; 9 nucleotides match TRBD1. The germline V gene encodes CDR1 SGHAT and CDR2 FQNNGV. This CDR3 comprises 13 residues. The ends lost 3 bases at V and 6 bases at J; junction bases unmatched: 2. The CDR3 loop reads CASSLGQGNGYTF. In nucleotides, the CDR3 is TGTGCCAGCAGCTTGGGACAGGGCAATGGCTACACCTTC. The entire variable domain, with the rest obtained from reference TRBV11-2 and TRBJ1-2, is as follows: EAGVAQSPRYKIIEKRQSVAFWCNPISGHATLYWYQQILGQGPKLLIQFQNNGVVDDSQLPKDRFSAERLKGVDSTLKIQPAKLEDSAVYLCASSLGQGNGYTFGSGTRLTVV.

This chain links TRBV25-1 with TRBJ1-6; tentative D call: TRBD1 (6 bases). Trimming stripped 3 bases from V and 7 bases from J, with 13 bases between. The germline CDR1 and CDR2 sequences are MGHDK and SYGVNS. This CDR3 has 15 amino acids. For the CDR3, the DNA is TGTGCCAGCAGTGAGGCTACAGGGAAGAATTCACCCCTCCACTTT. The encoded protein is CASSEATGKNSPLHF.

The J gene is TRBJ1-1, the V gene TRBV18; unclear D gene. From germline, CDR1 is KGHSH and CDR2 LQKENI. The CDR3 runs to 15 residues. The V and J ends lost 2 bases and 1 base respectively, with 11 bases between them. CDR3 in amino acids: CASSPTMVGNTEAFF. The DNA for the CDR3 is TGTGCCAGCTCACCAACTATGGTGGGGAACACTGAAGCTTTCTTT.

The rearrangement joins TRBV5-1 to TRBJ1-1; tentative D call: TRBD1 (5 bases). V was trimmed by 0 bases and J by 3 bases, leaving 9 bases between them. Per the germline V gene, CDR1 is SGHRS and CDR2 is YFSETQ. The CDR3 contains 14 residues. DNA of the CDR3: TGCGCCAGCAGCTTGGCAGGGTATGACACTGAAGCTTTCTTT. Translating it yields CASSLAGYDTEAFF.

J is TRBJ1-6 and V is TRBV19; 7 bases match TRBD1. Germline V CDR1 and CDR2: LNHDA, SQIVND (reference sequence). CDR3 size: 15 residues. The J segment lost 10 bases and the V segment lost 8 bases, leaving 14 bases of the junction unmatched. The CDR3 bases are TGTGCCAGTGGTGTACCGGGACAGTCGGCGTCACCCCTCCACTTT. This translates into CASGVPGQSASPLHF.

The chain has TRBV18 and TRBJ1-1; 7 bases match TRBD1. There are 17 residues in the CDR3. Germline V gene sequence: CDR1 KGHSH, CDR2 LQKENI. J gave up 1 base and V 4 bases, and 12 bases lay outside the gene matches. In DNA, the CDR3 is TGTGCCAGCTCACAAGAGCTACAGGGGTTTGGGAACACTGAAGCTTTCTTT. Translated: CASSQELQGFGNTEAFF.

CDR3 protein: CASKRENTEAFF. Written as DNA, the CDR3 is TGTGCCAGTAAACGGGAGAACACTGAAGCTTTCTTT. V and J are TRBV19 and TRBJ1-1; D ambiguous. The CDR3 totals 12 residues. V was shortened by 7 bases and J by 1 base, with 7 bases between the two germline ends. The germline V gene has CDR1 LNHDA and CDR2 SQIVND (reference sequence).

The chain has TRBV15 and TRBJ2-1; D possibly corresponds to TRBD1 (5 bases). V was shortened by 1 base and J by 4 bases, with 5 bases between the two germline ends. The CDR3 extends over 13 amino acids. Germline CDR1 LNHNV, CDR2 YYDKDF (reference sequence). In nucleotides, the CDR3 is TGTGCCACCAGCAGAGGACAGTACAATGAGCAGTTCTTC. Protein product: CATSRGQYNEQFF.

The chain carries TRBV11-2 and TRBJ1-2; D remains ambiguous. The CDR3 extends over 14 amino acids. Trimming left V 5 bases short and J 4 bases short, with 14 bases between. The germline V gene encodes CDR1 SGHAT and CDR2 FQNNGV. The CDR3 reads CASSRNSASYGYTF. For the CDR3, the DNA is TGTGCCAGCAGCCGAAATAGCGCCTCCTATGGCTACACCTTC.

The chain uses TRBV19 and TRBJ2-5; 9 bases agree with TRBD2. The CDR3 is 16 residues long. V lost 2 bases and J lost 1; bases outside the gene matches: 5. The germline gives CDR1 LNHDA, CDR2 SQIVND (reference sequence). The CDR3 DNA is TGTGCCAGTAGTATAATGGCTAGCGGGGTCCAAGAGACCCAGTACTTC. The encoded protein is CASSIMASGVQETQYF.

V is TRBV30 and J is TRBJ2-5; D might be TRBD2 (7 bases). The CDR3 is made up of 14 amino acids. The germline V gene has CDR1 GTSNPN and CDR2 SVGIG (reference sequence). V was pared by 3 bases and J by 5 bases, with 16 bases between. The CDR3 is CAWSAEGGRETQYF. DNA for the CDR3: TGTGCCTGGAGCGCAGAGGGGGGGAGGGAGACCCAGTACTTC. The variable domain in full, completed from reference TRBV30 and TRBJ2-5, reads SQTIHQWPATLVQPVGSPLSLECTVEGTSNPNLYWYRQAAGRGLQLLFYSVGIGQISSEVPQNLSASRPQDRQFILSSKKLLLSDSGFYLCAWSAEGGRETQYFGPGTRLLVL.

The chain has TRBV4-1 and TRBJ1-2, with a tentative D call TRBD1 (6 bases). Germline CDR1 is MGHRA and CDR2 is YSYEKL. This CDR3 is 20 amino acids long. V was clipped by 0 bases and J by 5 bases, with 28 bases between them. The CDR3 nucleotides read TGCGCCAGCAGCCAAGACAGTATGGGACACGGGGCAGGGGAAAGATATGGCTACACCTTC. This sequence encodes CASSQDSMGHGAGERYGYTF.

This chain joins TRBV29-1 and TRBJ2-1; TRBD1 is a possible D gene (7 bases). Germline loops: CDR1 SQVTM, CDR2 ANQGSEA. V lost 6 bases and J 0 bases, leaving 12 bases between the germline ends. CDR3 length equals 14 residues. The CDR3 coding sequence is TGCAGCGTCGCGGGACAGAGCTCCTACAATGAGCAGTTCTTC. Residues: CSVAGQSSYNEQFF.

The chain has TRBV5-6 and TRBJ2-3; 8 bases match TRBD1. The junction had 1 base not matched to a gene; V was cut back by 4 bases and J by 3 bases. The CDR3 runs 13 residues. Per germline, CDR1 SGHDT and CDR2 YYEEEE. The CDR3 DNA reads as TGTGCCAGCAGCCGGGACAGGACAGATACGCAGTATTTT. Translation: CASSRDRTDTQYF. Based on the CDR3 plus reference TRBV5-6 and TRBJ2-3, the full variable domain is DAGVTQSPTHLIKTRGQQVTLRCSPKSGHDTVSWYQQALGQGPQFIFQYYEEEERQRGNFPDRFSGHQFPNYSSELNVNALLLGDSALYLCASSRDRTDTQYFGPGTRLTVL.

CDR3 DNA sequence: TGTGCCAGCAGCAAACTACCGGGTGAGGAGCAGTTCTTC. Its translation is CASSKLPGEEQFF. V gene TRBV9 combines with J gene TRBJ2-1, with no clear D. Germline loops: CDR1 SGDLS, CDR2 YYNGEE. The CDR3 is made up of 13 amino acids. V gave up 4 bases and J gave up 10 bases, with 15 bases separating them.

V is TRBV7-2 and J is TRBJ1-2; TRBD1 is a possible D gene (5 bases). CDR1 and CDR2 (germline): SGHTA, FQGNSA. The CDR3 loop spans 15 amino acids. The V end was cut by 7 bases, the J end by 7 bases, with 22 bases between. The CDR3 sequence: CASNLGMGQRGGYTF. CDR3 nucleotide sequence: TGTGCCAGCAACCTCGGAATGGGGCAACGAGGTGGCTACACCTTC.

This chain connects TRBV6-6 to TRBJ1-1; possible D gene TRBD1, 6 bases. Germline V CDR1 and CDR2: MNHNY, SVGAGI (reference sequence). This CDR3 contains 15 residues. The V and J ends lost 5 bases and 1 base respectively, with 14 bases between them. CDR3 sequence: CASSDHRARNTEAFF. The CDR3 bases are TGTGCCAGCAGTGACCACAGGGCGCGGAACACTGAAGCTTTCTTT.

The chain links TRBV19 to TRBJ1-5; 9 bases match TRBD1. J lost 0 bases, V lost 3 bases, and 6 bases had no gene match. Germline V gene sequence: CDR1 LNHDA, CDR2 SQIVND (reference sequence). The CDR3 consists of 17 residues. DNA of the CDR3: TGTGCCAGTAGTATCGGGACAGGGTACTATAGCAATCAGCCCCAGCATTTT. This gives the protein CASSIGTGYYSNQPQHF.

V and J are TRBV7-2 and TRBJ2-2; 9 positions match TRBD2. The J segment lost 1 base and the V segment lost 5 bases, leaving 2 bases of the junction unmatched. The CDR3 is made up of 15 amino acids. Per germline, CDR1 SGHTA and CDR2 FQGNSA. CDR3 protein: CASSQLAGNTGELFF. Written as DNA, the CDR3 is TGTGCCAGCAGCCAACTAGCGGGGAACACCGGGGAGCTGTTTTTT.

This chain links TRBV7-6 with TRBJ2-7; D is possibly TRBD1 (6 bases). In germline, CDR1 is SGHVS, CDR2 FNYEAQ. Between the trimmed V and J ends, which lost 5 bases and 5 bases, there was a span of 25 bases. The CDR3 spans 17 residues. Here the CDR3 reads CASSRFARGTAKDEQYF. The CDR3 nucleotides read TGTGCCAGCAGCCGATTCGCCAGGGGCACGGCAAAGGACGAGCAGTACTTC. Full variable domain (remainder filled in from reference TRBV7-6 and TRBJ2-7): GAGVSQSPRYKVTKRGQDVALRCDPISGHVSLYWYRQALGQGPEFLTYFNYEAQQDKSGLPNDRFSAERPEGSISTLTIQRTEQRDSAMYRCASSRFARGTAKDEQYFGPGTRLTVT.

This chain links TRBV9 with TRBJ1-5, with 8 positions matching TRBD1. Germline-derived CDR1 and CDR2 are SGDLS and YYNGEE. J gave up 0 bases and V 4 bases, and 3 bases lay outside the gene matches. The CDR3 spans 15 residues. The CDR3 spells CASSPGGTSNQPQHF. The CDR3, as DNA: TGTGCCAGCAGCCCAGGGGGCACTAGCAATCAGCCCCAGCATTTT.

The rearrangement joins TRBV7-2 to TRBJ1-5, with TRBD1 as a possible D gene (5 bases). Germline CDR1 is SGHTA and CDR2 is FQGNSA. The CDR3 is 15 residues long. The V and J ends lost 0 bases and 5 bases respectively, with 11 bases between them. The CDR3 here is CASSLARGGDQPQHF. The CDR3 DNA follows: TGTGCCAGCAGCTTAGCTAGGGGTGGCGATCAGCCCCAGCATTTT.

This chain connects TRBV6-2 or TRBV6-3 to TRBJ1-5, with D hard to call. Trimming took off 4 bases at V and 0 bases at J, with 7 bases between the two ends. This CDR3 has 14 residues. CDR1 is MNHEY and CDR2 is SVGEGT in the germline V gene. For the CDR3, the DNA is TGTGCCAGCAGTTCTAGAAATAGCAATCAGCCCCAGCATTTT. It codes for CASSSRNSNQPQHF.

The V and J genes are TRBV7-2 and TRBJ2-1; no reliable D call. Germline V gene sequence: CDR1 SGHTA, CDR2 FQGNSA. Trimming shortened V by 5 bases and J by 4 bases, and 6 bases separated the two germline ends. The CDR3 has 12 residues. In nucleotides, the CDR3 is TGTGCCAGCAGCCAGTTTTACAATGAGCAGTTCTTC. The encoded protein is CASSQFYNEQFF.

The CDR3 DNA follows: TGTGCCAGCAGCACGAACCGCCAGTACGAGCAGTACTTC. As protein: CASSTNRQYEQYF. The V gene is TRBV6-5, the J gene TRBJ2-7; D not certain. CDR3 length: 13 residues. Germline CDR1 MNHEY, CDR2 SVGAGI. The ends were cut back, 6 bases at V and 4 bases at J, with 13 bases in the middle.

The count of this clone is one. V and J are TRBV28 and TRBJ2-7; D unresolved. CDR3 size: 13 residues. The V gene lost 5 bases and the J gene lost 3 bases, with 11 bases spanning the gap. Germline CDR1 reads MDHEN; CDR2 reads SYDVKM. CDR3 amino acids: CASSEVASYEQYF. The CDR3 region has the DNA TGTGCCAGCAGTGAAGTGGCCAGCTACGAGCAGTACTTC.

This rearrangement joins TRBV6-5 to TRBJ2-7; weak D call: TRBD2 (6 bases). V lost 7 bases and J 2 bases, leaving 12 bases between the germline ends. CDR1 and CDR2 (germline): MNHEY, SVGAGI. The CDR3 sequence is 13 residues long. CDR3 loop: CASTRRGTYEQYF. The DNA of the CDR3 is TGTGCCAGCACTCGCCGGGGGACCTACGAGCAGTACTTC.

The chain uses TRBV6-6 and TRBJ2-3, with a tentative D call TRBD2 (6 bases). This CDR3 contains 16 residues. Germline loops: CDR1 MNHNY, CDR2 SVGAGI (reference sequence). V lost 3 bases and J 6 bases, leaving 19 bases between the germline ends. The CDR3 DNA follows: TGTGCCAGCAGTTATTTCCGGGACTCGAGAGGGGATACGCAGTATTTT. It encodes CASSYFRDSRGDTQYF.

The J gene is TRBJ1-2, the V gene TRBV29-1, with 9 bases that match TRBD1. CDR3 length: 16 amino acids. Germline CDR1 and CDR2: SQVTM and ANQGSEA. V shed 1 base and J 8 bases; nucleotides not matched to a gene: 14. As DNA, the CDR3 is TGCAGCGTTGAAGTAACAGGGGGCGCGGCTCATAGCGGCTACACCTTC. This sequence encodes CSVEVTGGAAHSGYTF.

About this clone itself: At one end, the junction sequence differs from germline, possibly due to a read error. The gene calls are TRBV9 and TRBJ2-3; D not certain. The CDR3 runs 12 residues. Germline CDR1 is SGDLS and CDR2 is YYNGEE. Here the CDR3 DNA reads TGTGCCAGCAGCGCAGGCACTGATACGCAGTATTTT. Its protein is CASSAGTDTQYF.